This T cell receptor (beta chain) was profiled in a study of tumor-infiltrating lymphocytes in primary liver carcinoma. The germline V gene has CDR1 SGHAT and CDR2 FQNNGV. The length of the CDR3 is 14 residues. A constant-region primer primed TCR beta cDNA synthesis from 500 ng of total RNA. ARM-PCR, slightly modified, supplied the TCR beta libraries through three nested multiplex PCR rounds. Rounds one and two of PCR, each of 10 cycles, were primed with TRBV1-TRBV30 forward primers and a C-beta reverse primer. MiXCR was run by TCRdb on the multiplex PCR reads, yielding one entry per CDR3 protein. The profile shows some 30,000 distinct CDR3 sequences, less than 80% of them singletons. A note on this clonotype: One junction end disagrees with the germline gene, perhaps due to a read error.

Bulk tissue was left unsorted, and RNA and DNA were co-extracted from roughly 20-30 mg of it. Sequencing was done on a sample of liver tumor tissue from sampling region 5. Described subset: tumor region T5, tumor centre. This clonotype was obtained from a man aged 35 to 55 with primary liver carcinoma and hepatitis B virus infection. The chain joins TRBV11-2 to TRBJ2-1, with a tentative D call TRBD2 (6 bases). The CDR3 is CASSLYRLVREQFF. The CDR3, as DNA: TGTGCCAGCAGCTTATATCGACTAGTTAGAGAGCAATTCTTC.